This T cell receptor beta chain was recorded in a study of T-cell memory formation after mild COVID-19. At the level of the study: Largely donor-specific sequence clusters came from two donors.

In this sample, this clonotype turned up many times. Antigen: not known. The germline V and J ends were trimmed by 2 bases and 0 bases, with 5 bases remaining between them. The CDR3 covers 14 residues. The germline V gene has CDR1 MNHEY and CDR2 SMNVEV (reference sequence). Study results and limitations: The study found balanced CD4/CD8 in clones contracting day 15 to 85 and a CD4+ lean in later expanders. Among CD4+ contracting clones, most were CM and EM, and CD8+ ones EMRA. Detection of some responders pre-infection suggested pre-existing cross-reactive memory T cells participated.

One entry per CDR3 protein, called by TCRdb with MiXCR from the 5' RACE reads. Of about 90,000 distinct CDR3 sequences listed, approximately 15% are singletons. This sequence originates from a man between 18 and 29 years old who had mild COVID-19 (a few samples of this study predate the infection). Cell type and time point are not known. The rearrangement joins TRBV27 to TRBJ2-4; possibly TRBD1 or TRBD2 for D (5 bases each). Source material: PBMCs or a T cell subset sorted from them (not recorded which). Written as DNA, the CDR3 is TGTGCCAGCAGTTTAGGGGGAGCCAAAAACATTCAGTACTTC. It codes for CASSLGGAKNIQYF.